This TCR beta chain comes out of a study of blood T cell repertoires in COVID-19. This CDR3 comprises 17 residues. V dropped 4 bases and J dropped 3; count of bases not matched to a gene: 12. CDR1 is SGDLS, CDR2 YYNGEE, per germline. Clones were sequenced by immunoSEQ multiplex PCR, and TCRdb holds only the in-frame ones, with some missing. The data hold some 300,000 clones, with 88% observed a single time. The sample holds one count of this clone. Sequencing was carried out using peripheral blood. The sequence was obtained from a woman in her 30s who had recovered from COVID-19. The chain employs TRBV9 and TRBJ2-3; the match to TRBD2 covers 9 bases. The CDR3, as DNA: TGTGCCAGCAGCACTGCCGGGGCGGGGGGGCCGACAGATACGCAGTATTTT. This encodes CASSTAGAGGPTDTQYF. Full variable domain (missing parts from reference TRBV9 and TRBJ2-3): DSGVTQTPKHLITATGQRVTLRCSPRSGDLSVYWYQQSLDQGLQFLIQYYNGEERAKGNILERFSAQQFPDLHSELNLSSLELGDSALYFCASSTAGAGGPTDTQYFGPGTRLTVL.